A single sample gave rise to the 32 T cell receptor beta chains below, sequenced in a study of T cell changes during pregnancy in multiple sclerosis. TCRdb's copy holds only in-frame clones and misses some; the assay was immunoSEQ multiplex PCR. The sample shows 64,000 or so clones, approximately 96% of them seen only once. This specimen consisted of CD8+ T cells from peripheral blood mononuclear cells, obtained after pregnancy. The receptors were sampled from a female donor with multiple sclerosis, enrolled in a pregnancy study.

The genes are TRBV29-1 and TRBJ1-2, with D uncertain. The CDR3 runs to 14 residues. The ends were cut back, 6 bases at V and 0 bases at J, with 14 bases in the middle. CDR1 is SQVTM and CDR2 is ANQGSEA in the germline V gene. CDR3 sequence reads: CSVPREASNYGYTF. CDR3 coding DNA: TGCAGCGTCCCTAGAGAGGCCTCTAACTATGGCTACACCTTC.

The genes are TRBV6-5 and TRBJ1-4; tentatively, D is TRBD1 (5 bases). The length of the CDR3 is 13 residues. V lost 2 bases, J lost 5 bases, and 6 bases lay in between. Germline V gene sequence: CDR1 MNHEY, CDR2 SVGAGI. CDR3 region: CASSYDSNEKLFF. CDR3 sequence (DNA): TGTGCCAGCAGTTACGACAGCAATGAAAAACTGTTTTTT.

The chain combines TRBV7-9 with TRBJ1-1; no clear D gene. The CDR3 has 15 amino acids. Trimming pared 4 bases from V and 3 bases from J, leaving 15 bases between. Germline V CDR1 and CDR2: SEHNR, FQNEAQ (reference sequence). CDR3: CASSSAAFTYTEAFF. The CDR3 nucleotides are TGTGCCAGCAGCTCAGCGGCCTTCACGTACACTGAAGCTTTCTTT.

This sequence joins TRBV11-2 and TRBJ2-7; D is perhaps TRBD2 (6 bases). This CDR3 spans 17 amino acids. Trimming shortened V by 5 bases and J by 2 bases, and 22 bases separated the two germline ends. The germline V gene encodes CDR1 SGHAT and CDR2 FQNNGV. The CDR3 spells CASSHTRGLSSPYEQYF. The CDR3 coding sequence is TGTGCCAGCAGCCATACCCGAGGACTATCGTCTCCCTACGAGCAGTACTTC.

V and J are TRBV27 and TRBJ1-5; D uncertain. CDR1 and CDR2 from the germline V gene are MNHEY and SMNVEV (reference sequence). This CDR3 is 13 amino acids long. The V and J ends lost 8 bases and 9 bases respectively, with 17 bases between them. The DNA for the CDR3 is TGTGCCAGCGCCCGCCGGATGGAGCGGCCCCAGCATTTT. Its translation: CASARRMERPQHF.

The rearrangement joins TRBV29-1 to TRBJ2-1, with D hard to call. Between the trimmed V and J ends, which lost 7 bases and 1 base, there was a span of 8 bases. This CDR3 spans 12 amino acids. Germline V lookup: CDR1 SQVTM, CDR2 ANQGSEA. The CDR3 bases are TGCAGCGGGAGCCGGTCCTACAATGAGCAGTTCTTC. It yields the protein CSGSRSYNEQFF.

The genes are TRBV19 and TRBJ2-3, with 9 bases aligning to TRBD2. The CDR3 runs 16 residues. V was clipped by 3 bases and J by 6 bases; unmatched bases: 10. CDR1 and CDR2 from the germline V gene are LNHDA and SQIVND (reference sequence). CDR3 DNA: TGTGCCAGTAGTATTCCACTAGCGGGCACGACGGATACGCAGTATTTT. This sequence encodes CASSIPLAGTTDTQYF.

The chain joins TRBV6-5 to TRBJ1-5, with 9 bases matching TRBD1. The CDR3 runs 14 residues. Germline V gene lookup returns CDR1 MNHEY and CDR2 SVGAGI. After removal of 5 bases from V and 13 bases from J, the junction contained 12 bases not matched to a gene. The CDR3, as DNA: TGTGCCAGCAGTGAGAACAACAGGGGGCTACTTCAGCATTTT. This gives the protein CASSENNRGLLQHF.

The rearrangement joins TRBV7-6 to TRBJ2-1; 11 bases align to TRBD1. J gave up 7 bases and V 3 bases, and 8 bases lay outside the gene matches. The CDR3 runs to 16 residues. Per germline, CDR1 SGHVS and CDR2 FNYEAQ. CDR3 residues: CASSFGPGQGGNEQFF. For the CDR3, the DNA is TGTGCCAGCAGCTTCGGACCGGGACAGGGGGGAAATGAGCAGTTCTTC.

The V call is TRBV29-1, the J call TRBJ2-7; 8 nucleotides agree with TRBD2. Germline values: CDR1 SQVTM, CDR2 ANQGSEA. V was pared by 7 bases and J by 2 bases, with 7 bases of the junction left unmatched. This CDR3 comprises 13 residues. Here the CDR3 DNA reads TGCAGCGCGGGGGGGCCGGACCCCTACGAGCAGTACTTC. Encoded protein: CSAGGPDPYEQYF.

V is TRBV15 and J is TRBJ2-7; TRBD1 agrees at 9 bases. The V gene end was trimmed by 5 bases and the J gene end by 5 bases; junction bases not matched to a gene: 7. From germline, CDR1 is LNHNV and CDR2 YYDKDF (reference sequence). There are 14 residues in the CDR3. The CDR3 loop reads CATSWPGQGNEQYF. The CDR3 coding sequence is TGTGCCACCAGCTGGCCGGGACAGGGAAACGAGCAGTACTTC.

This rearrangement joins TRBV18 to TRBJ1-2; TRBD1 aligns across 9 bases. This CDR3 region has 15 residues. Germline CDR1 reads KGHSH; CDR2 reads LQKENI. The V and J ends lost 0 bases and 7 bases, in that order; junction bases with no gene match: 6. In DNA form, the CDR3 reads TGTGCCAGCTCACCACCAACCGGGACAGGGATTGGCTACACCTTC. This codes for CASSPPTGTGIGYTF.

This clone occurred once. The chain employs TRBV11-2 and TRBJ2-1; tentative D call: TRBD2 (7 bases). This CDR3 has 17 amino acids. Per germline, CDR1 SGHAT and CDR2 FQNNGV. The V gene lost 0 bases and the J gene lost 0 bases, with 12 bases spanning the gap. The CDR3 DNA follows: TGTGCCAGCAGCTTAGATTTAGGGGGGGGCTCCTACAATGAGCAGTTCTTC. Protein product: CASSLDLGGGSYNEQFF.

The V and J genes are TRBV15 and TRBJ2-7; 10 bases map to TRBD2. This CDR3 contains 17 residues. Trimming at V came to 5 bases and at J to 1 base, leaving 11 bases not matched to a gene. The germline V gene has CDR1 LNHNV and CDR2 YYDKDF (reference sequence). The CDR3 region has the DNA TGTGCCACCAGCGGAAGGGGCACTAGCGGGAAGTCCTACGAGCAGTACTTC. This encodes CATSGRGTSGKSYEQYF.

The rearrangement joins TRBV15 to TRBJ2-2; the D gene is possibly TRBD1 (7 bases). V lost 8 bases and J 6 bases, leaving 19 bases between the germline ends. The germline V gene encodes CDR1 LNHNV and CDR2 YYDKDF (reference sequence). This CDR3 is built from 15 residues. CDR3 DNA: TGTGCCACCTCAGGGGGGCGGTTTTCGTCCGGGGAGCTGTTTTTT. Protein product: CATSGGRFSSGELFF. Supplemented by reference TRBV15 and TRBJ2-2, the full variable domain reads DAMVIQNPRYQVTQFGKPVTLSCSQTLNHNVMYWYQQKSSQAPKLLFHYYDKDFNNEADTPDNFQSRRPNTSFCFLDIRSPGLGDTAMYLCATSGGRFSSGELFFGEGSRLTVL.

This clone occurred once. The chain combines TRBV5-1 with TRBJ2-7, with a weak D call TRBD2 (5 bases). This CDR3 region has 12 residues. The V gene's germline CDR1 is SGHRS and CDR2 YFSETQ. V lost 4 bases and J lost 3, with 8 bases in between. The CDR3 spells CASSTGLYEQYF. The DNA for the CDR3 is TGCGCCAGCAGCACCGGACTCTACGAGCAGTACTTC. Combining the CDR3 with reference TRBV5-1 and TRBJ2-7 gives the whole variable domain KAGVTQTPRYLIKTRGQQVTLSCSPISGHRSVSWYQQTPGQGLQFLFEYFSETQRNKGNFPGRFSGRQFSNSRSEMNVSTLELGDSALYLCASSTGLYEQYFGPGTRLTVT.

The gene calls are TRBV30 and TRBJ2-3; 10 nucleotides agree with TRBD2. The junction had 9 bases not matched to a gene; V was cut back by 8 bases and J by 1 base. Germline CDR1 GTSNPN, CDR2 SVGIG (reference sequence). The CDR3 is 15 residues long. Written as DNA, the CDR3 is TGTGCCCGGACTACCGGGACTAGCGGCACAGATACGCAGTATTTT. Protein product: CARTTGTSGTDTQYF.

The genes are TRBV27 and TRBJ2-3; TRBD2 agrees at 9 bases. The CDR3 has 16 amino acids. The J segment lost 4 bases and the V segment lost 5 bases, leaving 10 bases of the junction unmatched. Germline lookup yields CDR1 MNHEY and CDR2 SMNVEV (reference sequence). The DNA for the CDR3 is TGTGCCAGCAGTCCGTGGAGTAGCGGGAGCCCAGATACGCAGTATTTT. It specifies CASSPWSSGSPDTQYF.

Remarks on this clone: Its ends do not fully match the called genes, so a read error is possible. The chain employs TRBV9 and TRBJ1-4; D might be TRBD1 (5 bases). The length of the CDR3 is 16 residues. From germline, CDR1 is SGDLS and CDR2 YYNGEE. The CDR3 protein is CASSVEWGATNEKLFF. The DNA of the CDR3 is TGTGCCAGCAGTGTAGAATGGGGGGCAACTAATGAAAAACTGTTTTTT.

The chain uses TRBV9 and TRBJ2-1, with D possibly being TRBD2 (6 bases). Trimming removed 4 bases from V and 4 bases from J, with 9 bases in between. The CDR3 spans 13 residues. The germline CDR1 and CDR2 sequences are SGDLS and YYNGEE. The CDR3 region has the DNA TGTGCCAGCAGCTTGACTAGTTACAATGAGCAGTTCTTC. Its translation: CASSLTSYNEQFF.

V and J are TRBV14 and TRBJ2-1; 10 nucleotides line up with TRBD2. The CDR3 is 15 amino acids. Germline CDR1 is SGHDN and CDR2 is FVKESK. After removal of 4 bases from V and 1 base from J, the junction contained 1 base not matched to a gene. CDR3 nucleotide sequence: TGTGCCAGCAGCCCGGGACTAGCGTCCTACAATGAGCAGTTCTTC. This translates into CASSPGLASYNEQFF.

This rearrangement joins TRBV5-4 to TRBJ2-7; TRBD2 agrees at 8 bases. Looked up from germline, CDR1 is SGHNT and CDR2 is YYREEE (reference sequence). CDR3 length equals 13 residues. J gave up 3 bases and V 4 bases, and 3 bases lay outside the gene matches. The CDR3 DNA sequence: TGTGCCAGCAGCAGCGGGAGAGGCTACGAGCAGTACTTC. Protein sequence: CASSSGRGYEQYF.

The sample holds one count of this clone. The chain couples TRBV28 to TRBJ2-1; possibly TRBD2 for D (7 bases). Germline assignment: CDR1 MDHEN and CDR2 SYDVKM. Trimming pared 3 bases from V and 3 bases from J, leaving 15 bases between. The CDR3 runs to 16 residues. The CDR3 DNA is TGTGCCAGCAGTTTGTCCGGGGGGCGGCGCTACAATGAGCAGTTCTTC. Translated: CASSLSGGRRYNEQFF.

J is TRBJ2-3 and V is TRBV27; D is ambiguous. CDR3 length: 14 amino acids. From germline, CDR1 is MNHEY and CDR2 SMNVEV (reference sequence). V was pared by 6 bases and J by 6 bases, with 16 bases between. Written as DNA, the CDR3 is TGTGCCAGCAGGCCCCTACTTTCCAGGGATACGCAGTATTTT. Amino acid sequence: CASRPLLSRDTQYF.

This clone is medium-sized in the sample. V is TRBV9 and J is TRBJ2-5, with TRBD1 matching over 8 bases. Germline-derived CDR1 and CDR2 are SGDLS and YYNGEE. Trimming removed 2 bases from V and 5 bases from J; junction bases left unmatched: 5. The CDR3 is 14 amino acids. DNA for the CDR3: TGTGCCAGCAGCGTTTCAGGGGGCGCGGAGACCCAGTACTTC. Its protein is CASSVSGGAETQYF.

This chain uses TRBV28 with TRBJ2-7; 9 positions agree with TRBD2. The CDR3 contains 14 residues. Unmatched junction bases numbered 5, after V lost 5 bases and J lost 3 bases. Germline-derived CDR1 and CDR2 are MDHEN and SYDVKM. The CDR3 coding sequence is TGTGCCAGCAGTCCTTTAGCGGGAGTCTACGAGCAGTACTTC. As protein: CASSPLAGVYEQYF.

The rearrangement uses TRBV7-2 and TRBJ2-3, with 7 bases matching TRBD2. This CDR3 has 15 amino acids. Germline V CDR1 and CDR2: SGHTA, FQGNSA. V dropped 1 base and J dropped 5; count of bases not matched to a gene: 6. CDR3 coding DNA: TGTGCCAGCAGCTTAGGCTCTTCGGGGGGAGATACGCAGTATTTT. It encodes CASSLGSSGGDTQYF. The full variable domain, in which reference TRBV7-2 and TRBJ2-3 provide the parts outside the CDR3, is GAGVSQSPSNKVTEKGKDVELRCDPISGHTALYWYRQSLGQGLEFLIYFQGNSAPDKSGLPSDRFSAERTGGSVSTLTIQRTQQEDSAVYLCASSLGSSGGDTQYFGPGTRLTVL.

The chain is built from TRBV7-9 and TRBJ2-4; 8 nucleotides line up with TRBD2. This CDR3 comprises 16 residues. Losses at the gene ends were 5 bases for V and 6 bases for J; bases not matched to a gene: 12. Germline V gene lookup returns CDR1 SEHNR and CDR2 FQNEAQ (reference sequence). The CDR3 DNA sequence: TGTGCCAGCAGCCGACCCCTGGGACTAGACCGAAACATTCAGTACTTC. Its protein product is CASSRPLGLDRNIQYF.

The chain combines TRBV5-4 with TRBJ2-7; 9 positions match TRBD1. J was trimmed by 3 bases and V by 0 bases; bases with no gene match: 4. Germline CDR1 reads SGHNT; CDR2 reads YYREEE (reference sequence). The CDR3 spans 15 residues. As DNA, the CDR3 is TGTGCCAGCAGCTTGGAGAGGACAGGGGACTACGAGCAGTACTTC. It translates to CASSLERTGDYEQYF.

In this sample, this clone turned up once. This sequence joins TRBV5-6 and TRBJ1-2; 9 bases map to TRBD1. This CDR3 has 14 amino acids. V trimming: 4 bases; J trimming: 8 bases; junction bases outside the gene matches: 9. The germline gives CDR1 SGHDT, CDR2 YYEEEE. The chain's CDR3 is CASSQGTGPGGYTF. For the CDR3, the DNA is TGTGCCAGCAGCCAAGGGACAGGGCCAGGAGGCTACACCTTC. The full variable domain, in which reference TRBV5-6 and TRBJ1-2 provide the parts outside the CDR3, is DAGVTQSPTHLIKTRGQQVTLRCSPKSGHDTVSWYQQALGQGPQFIFQYYEEEERQRGNFPDRFSGHQFPNYSSELNVNALLLGDSALYLCASSQGTGPGGYTFGSGTRLTVV.

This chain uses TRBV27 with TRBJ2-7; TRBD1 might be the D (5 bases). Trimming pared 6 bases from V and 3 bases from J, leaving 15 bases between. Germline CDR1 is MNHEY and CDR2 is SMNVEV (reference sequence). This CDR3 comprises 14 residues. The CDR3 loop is CASSKQDKIYEQYF. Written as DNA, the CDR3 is TGTGCCAGCAGCAAACAGGACAAGATCTACGAGCAGTACTTC.

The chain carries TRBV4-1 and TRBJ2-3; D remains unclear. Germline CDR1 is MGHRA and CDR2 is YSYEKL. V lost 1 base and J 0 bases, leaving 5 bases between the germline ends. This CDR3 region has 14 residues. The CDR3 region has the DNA TGCGCCAGCAGCCAAGCGTCCAGCACAGATACGCAGTATTTT. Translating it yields CASSQASSTDTQYF.